The rows below give T cell receptor beta chains drawn from one sample of a study of CD8 T cells in ankylosing spondylitis. TCRdb itself ran the 5' RACE reads through MiXCR, one entry per CDR3 protein. The data contain about 250,000 distinct CDR3 sequences, about 11% of them singletons. Material for sequencing was blood, either unsorted or a sorted T cell fraction (not recorded which). These receptors were collected from a male donor with ankylosing spondylitis or in good health (not recorded which). CDR3s include the opening cysteine and the closing phenylalanine or tryptophan. Fields, in order: D gene, J gene, clone size, V gene, CDR3 DNA, CDR3 protein. A D gene is named only where the DNA matches it firmly. Not every row has a clone size; where given, it reads once, few, many or a size class.

D: NA; J: TRBJ2-7; size: many; V: TRBV7-9; DNA: TGTGCCAGCAGCTTAGGGAGCGTCTCCTACGAGCAGTACTTC; CDR3: CASSLGSVSYEQYF
D: TRBD2; J: TRBJ2-1; size: many; V: TRBV10-1; DNA: TGCGCCAGCAGTGTTACTAGCGGATCCAATGAGCAGTTCTTC; CDR3: CASSVTSGSNEQFF
D: TRBD2; J: TRBJ2-1; size: few; V: TRBV12-3/TRBV12-4; DNA: TGTGCCAGCAGACCTGGAACGCTAGCGGGAGGGAGTAATGAGCAGTTCTTC; CDR3: CASRPGTLAGGSNEQFF
D: NA; J: TRBJ2-6; size: many; V: TRBV12-3/TRBV12-4; DNA: TGTGCCAGCACCGCCGAGACGGACGTCCTGACTTTC; CDR3: CASTAETDVLTF
D: NA; J: TRBJ1-1; size: many; V: TRBV6-1; DNA: TGTGCCAGCAGTAGGGACACCAACACTGAAGCTTTCTTT; CDR3: CASSRDTNTEAFF
D: TRBD1; J: TRBJ2-6; size: NA; V: TRBV7-9; DNA: TGTGCCAGCAGCATGGGACAGGGCGTAGCTGGGGCCAACGTCCTGACTTTC; CDR3: CASSMGQGVAGANVLTF
D: NA; J: TRBJ2-1; size: few; V: TRBV7-2; DNA: TGTGCCAGCAGGAGACAAGGAGGACCCTCCTACAATGAGCAGTTCTTC; CDR3: CASRRQGGPSYNEQFF
D: TRBD2; J: TRBJ2-7; size: NA; V: TRBV6-5; DNA: TGTGCCAGCAGTTGCCCCTACGGGAGGGGAGTACACGAGCAGTACTTC; CDR3: CASSCPYGRGVHEQYF
D: NA; J: TRBJ2-2; size: many; V: TRBV24-1; DNA: TGTGCCACCAGTGACCCAAAGAACACCGGGGAGCTGTTTTTT; CDR3: CATSDPKNTGELFF
D: NA; J: TRBJ1-1; size: many; V: TRBV5-1; DNA: TGCGCCAGCAGTCAGTCAGGGAAGAACACTGAAGCTTTCTTT; CDR3: CASSQSGKNTEAFF
D: TRBD1; J: TRBJ2-6; size: many; V: TRBV5-1; DNA: TGCGCCAGCAGCCAAGGACAGGGCCTATACAACTCTGGGGCCAACGTCCTGACTTTC; CDR3: CASSQGQGLYNSGANVLTF
D: TRBD1; J: TRBJ1-1; size: many; V: TRBV20-1; DNA: TGCAGTGCATCCGACAGGGGAGACACTGAAGCTTTCTTT; CDR3: CSASDRGDTEAFF
D: NA; J: TRBJ1-1; size: few; V: TRBV9; DNA: TGTGCCAGCAGCGTTTTACAGGGTTTATCTTTCTTT; CDR3: CASSVLQGLSFF
D: TRBD1; J: TRBJ2-2; size: many; V: TRBV7-9; DNA: TGTGCCAGCAGCTCCGACAGGGGGCGAGGGAACACCGGGGAGCTGTTTTTT; CDR3: CASSSDRGRGNTGELFF
D: NA; J: TRBJ2-1; size: NA; V: TRBV29-1; DNA: TGCAGCGTTGGGGGGAGCTCCTACAATGAGCAGTTCTTC; CDR3: CSVGGSSYNEQFF
D: NA; J: TRBJ2-7; size: many; V: TRBV5-1; DNA: TGCGCCAGCAGCCGTGGGGGGGCCTTAATTCGCTCCTACGAGCAGTACTTC; CDR3: CASSRGGALIRSYEQYF
D: NA; J: TRBJ2-3; size: NA; V: TRBV5-1; DNA: TGCGCCAGCGGCCCTCCGGACTCAGATGCGCAGTATTTT; CDR3: CASGPPDSDAQYF
D: TRBD1; J: TRBJ2-7; size: many; V: TRBV25-1; DNA: TGTGCCAGCAGTGAGGGTAGGACAGGGCTGGCCTACGAGCAGTACTTC; CDR3: CASSEGRTGLAYEQYF
D: NA; J: TRBJ2-5; size: many; V: TRBV6-1; DNA: TGTGCCAGTAGACAGACGCAAGCGAGAGAGACCCAGTACTTC; CDR3: CASRQTQARETQYF
D: NA; J: TRBJ2-6; size: many; V: TRBV5-1; DNA: TGCGCCAGCAGCTTGGAACCCTCTGGGGCCAACGTCCTGACTTTC; CDR3: CASSLEPSGANVLTF
D: TRBD1; J: TRBJ2-4; size: many; V: TRBV7-2; DNA: TGTGCCAGCAGCTTGACCGGGACAGGGCTAAACATTCAGTACTTC; CDR3: CASSLTGTGLNIQYF
D: TRBD1; J: TRBJ2-3; size: many; V: TRBV4-1; DNA: TGCGCCAGCAGCCCGGACAGGCTGGGGGCAGATACGCAGTATTTT; CDR3: CASSPDRLGADTQYF
D: TRBD2; J: TRBJ2-1; size: NA; V: TRBV3-1; DNA: TGTGCCAGCAGCCCCGGGGCGGGAGGTGAGCAGTTCTTC; CDR3: CASSPGAGGEQFF
D: TRBD2; J: TRBJ2-2; size: NA; V: TRBV5-4; DNA: TGTGCCAGCAGCTATTTGACTAGCGGACTGACCGGGGAGCTGTTTTTT; CDR3: CASSYLTSGLTGELFF
D: NA; J: TRBJ2-3; size: few; V: TRBV20-1; DNA: TGCAGTGCTAGAGGAATTGACTACTCCCCAGATACGCAGTATTTT; CDR3: CSARGIDYSPDTQYF
D: NA; J: TRBJ2-6; size: few; V: TRBV10-3; DNA: TGTGCCATCAGTGAAGACAACTCTGGGGCCAACGTCCTGACTTTC; CDR3: CAISEDNSGANVLTF
D: NA; J: TRBJ2-3; size: many; V: TRBV6-5; DNA: TGTGCCAGCAGTGACAGCGATACGCAGTATTTT; CDR3: CASSDSDTQYF
D: TRBD1; J: TRBJ2-7; size: few; V: TRBV4-1; DNA: TGCGCCAGCAGCCAAGAGGATCCGGGACAGGGTTCGTACGAGCAGTACTTC; CDR3: CASSQEDPGQGSYEQYF
D: NA; J: TRBJ2-1; size: few; V: TRBV5-1; DNA: TGCGCCAGCAGCTTGGGGACTTTAAGCAATGAGCAGTTCTTC; CDR3: CASSLGTLSNEQFF
D: TRBD1; J: TRBJ1-6; size: NA; V: TRBV4-2; DNA: TGTGCCAGCAGCCAAGATTACGGGACAGGGGCCGATCAGGGCTCACCCCTCCACTTT; CDR3: CASSQDYGTGADQGSPLHF
D: NA; J: TRBJ2-7; size: many; V: TRBV5-1; DNA: TGCGCCAGCAGCCTAGAGAGTCTCCACGAGCAGTACTTC; CDR3: CASSLESLHEQYF
D: TRBD1; J: TRBJ2-7; size: few; V: TRBV18; DNA: TGTGCCAGCTCACCTACGGGACAGGACCGATACGAGCAGTACTTC; CDR3: CASSPTGQDRYEQYF